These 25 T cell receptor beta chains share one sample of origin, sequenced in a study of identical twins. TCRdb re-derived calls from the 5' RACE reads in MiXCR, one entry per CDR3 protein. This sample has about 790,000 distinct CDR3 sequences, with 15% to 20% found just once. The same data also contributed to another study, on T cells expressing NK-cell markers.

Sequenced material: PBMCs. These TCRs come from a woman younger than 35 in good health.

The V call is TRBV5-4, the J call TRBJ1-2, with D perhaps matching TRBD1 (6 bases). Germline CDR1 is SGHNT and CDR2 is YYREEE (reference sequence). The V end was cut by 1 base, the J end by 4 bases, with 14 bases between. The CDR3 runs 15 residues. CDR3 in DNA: TGTGCCAGCAGCTTGACAGGGTCAAGTCGCTATGGCTACACCTTC. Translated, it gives CASSLTGSSRYGYTF.

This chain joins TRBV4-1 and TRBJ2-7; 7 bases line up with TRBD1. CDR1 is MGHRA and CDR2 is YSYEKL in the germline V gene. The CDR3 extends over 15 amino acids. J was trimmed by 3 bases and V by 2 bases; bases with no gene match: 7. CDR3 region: CASSQPTGRVYEQYF. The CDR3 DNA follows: TGCGCCAGCAGCCAACCGACAGGGCGAGTCTACGAGCAGTACTTC.

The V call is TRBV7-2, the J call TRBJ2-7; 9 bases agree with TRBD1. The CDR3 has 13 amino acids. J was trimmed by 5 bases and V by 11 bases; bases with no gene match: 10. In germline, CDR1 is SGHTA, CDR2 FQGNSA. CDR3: CAGGWTGEHEQYF. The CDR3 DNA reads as TGTGCCGGGGGTTGGACAGGGGAACACGAGCAGTACTTC.

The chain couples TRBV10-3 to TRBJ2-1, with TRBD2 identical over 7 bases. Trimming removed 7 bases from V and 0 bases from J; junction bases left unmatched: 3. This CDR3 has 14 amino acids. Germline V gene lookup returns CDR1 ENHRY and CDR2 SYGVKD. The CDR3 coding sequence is TGTGCCATCAACGGCGGGAGCTCCTACAATGAGCAGTTCTTC. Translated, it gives CAINGGSSYNEQFF.

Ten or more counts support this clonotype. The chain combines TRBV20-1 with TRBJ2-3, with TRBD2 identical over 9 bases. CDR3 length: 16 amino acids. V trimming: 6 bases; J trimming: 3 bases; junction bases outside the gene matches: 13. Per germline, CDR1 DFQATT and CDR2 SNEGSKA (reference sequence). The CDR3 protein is CSAWALAGEFTDTQYF. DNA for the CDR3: TGCAGTGCCTGGGCCTTAGCGGGAGAATTTACAGATACGCAGTATTTT.

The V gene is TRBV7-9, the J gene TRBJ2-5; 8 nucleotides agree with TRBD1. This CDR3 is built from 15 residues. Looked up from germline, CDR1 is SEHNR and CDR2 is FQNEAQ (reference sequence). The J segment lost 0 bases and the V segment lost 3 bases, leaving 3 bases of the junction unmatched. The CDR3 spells CASSFYRGYQETQYF. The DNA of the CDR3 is TGTGCCAGCAGCTTTTACAGGGGGTACCAAGAGACCCAGTACTTC.

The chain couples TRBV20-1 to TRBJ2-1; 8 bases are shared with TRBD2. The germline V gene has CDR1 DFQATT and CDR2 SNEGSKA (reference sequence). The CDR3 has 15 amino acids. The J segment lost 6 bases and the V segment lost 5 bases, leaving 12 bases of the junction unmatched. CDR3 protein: CSAGGRAGVFNEQFF. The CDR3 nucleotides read TGCAGTGCTGGGGGGCGAGCGGGAGTTTTCAATGAGCAGTTCTTC.

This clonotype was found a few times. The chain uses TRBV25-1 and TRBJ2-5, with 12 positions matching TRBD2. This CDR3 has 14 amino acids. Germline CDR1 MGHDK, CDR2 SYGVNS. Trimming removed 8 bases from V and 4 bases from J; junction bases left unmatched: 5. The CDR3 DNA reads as TGTGCCAGCCTGACTAGCGGGGGTGGAGAGACCCAGTACTTC. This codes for CASLTSGGGETQYF.

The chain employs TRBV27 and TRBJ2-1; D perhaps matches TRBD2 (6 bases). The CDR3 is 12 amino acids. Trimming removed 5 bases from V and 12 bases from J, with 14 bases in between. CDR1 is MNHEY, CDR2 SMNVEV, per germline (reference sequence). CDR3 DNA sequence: TGTGCCAGCAGTCCCCCCGTGGGAGGGCAGTTCTTC. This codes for CASSPPVGGQFF.

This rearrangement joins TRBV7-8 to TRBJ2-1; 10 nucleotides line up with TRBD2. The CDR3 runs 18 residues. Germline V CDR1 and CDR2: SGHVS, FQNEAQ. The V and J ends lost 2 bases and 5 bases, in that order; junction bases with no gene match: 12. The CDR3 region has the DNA TGTGCCAGCAGCTTACCTCAGAGGGCTAGCGGGGGTAACAATGAGCAGTTCTTC. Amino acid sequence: CASSLPQRASGGNNEQFF. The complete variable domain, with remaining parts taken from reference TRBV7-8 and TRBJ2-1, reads GAGVSQSPRYKVAKRGQDVALRCDPISGHVSLFWYQQALGQGPEFLTYFQNEAQLDKSGLPSDRFFAERPEGSVSTLKIQRTQQEDSAVYLCASSLPQRASGGNNEQFFGPGTRLTVL.

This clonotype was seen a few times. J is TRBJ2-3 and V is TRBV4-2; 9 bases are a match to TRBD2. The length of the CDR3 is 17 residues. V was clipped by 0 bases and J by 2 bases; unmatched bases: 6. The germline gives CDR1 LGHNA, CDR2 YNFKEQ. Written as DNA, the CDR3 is TGTGCCAGCAGCCAAGATAATAGCGGGAGAGCCACAGATACGCAGTATTTT. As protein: CASSQDNSGRATDTQYF.

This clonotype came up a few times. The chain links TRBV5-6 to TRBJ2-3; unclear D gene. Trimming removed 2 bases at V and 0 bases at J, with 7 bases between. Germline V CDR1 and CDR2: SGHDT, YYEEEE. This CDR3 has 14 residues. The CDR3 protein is CASSFKYSTDTQYF. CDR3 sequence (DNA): TGTGCCAGCAGCTTTAAGTATAGCACAGATACGCAGTATTTT.

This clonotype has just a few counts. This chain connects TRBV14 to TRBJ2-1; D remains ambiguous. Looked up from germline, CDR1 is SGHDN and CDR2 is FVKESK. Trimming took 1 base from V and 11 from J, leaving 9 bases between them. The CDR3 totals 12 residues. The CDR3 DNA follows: TGTGCCAGCAGCCAAGTAAGCTTGCAGCAGTTCTTC. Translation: CASSQVSLQQFF.

The CDR3 nucleotides are TGTGCCATGGGACTAGCGGGACCCGGGGAGCTGTTTTTT. The encoded protein is CAMGLAGPGELFF. This chain uses TRBV10-3 with TRBJ2-2; 13 bases line up with TRBD2. Germline trimming cut 9 bases from V and 6 bases from J; bases unmatched to any gene: 1. CDR1 and CDR2 (germline): ENHRY, SYGVKD. The CDR3 runs 13 residues.

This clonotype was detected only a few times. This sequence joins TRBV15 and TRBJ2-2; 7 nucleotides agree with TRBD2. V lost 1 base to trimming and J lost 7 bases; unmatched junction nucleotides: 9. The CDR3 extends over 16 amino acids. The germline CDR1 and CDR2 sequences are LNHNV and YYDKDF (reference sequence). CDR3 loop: CATSRGGGTTRGELFF. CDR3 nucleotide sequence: TGTGCCACCAGCAGAGGGGGGGGTACTACGCGCGGGGAGCTGTTTTTT.

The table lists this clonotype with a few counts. The CDR3 protein is CASSHFSGVIEKLFF. In DNA, the CDR3 is TGCGCCAGCAGCCATTTTTCCGGGGTGATAGAAAAACTGTTTTTT. The rearrangement uses TRBV4-3 and TRBJ1-4; no clear D. V lost 3 bases to trimming and J lost 8 bases, with 16 bases between them. CDR1 is LGHNA and CDR2 is YSLEER in the germline V gene. This CDR3 region has 15 residues.

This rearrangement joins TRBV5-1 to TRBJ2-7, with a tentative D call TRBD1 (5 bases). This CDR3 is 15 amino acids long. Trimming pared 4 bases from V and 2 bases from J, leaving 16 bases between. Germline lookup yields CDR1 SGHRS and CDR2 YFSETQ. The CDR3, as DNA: TGCGCCAGCAGCATCTCTCCAGGGTCGACCTACGAGCAGTACTTC. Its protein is CASSISPGSTYEQYF.

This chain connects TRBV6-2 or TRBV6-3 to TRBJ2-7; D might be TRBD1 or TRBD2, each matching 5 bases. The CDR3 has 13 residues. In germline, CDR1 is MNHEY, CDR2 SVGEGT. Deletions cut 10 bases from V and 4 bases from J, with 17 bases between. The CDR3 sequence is CATNRDVGYEQYF. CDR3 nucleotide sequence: TGTGCCACCAACCGGGACGTTGGGTACGAGCAGTACTTC.

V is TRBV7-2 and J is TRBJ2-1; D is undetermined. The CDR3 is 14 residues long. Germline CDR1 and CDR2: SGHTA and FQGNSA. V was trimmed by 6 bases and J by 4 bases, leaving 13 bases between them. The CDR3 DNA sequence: TGTGCCAGCAGACCGGGCCGGGCTTACAATGAGCAGTTCTTC. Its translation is CASRPGRAYNEQFF.

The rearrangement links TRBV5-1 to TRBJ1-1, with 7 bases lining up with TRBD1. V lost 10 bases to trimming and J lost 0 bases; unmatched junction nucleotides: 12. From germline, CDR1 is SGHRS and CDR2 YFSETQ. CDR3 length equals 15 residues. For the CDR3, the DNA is TGCGCCGGCAATCTCAGGGGGAATATGAACACTGAAGCTTTCTTT. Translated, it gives CAGNLRGNMNTEAFF.

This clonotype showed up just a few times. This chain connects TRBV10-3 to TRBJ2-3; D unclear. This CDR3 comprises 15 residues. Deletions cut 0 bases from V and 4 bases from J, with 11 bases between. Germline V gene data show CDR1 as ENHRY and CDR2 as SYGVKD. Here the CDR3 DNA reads TGTGCCATCAGTGAGTCCGGGTCCATTCCAGATACGCAGTATTTT. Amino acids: CAISESGSIPDTQYF.

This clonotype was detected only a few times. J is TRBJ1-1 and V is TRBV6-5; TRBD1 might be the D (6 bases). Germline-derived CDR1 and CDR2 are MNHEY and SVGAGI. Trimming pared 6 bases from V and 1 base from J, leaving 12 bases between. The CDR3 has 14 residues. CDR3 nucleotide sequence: TGTGCCAGCAGGTTACAGGGACCGAACACTGAAGCTTTCTTT. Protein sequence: CASRLQGPNTEAFF.

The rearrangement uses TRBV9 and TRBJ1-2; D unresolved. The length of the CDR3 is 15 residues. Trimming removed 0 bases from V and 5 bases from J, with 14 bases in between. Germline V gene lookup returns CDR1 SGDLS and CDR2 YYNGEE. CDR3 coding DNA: TGTGCCAGCAGCGTAGCTCTTTGGGGAGAATATGGCTACACCTTC. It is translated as CASSVALWGEYGYTF.

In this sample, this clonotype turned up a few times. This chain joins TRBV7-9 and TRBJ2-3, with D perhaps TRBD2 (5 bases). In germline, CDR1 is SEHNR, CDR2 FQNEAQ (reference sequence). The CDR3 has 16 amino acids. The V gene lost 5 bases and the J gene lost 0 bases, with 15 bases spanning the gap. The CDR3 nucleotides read TGTGCCAGCAGCCCGCCCCAGCGGACTAGCACAGATACGCAGTATTTT. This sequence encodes CASSPPQRTSTDTQYF.

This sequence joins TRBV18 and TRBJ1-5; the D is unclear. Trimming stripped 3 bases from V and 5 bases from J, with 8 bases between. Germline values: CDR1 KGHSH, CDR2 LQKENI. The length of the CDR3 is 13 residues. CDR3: CASSPGLDQPQHF. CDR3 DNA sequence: TGTGCCAGCTCACCGGGGTTGGATCAGCCCCAGCATTTT.